This TCR beta chain stems from a study of blood T cell repertoires in COVID-19. About the study: Whether acute or convalescent, the COVID-19 samples came from the United States, Italy and Spain.

In Seattle, patients joined the study during active infection and were tracked longitudinally. There are 13 residues in the CDR3. V was trimmed by 4 bases and J by 2 bases, leaving 8 bases between them. CDR1 and CDR2 (germline): SEHNR, FQNEAQ (reference sequence). Assay used: immunoSEQ multiplex PCR; TCRdb lists only in-frame clones, some missing. Seen here are roughly 300,000 clones, over 85% observed once, and the top ten hold approximately 1.8%. This clone was found a few times. The TCR comes from a woman aged 25 to 39 with COVID-19, enrolled during active disease. The source material was peripheral blood. The chain links TRBV7-9 to TRBJ2-5, with D unresolved. The CDR3 spells CASSYGGQETQYF. The DNA of the CDR3 is TGTGCCAGCAGCTACGGCGGACAAGAGACCCAGTACTTC.